Listed below are T cell receptor beta chains from one sample, sequenced in a study of shared T cell receptors in the human thymus. Assay used: immunoSEQ multiplex PCR; TCRdb lists only in-frame clones, some missing. The table records 500,000 to 750,000 clones, approximately 87% of them present only once. The same specimen was also included in a second study, on human thymus T cells.

What was sequenced was thymocytes. The receptors come from a boy younger than two with a congenital heart defect. The CDR3 runs from the conserved cysteine through the conserved F or W. The D gene is left open where the match is weak. A row's size may be missing; if present it is once, few, many or a size class.

j_call clone_size v_call d_call cdr3_nt cdr3_aa
TRBJ2-7 once TRBV7-2 NA TGTGCCAGCAGTAGTACCGGCCAGGGGTCCTCCTACGAGCAGTACTTC CASSSTGQGSSYEQYF
TRBJ2-3 NA TRBV5-6 NA TGTGCCAGCGGCAGGGCAGTACACACAGATACGCAGTATTTT CASGRAVHTDTQYF
TRBJ2-7 NA TRBV7-2 NA TGTGCCAGCAGCGGCCCCCCGGATTTTCGGAGGGACGAGCAGTACTTC CASSGPPDFRRDEQYF
TRBJ2-7 NA TRBV30 NA TGTGCCTGGAGTAAACGCGGCTACGAGCAGTACTTC CAWSKRGYEQYF
TRBJ2-6 NA TRBV18 NA TGTGCCAGCTCACTTGGACAGTCCGGGGCCAACGTCCTGACTTTC CASSLGQSGANVLTF
TRBJ2-7 NA TRBV19 TRBD1 TGTGCCAGTAGTATCGGTACAGGGGGCCTATACGAGCAGTACTTC CASSIGTGGLYEQYF
TRBJ1-3 NA TRBV27 NA TGTGCCAGCAGTTTATCGGGCAGCATTCTCTCTGGAAACACCATATATTTT CASSLSGSILSGNTIYF
TRBJ2-2 NA TRBV4-3 NA TGCGCCAGCAGCCAAGATTATGGGGGGACCGGGGACACCGGGGAGCTGTTTTTT CASSQDYGGTGDTGELFF
TRBJ1-3 once TRBV7-2 TRBD1 TGTGCCAGCAGCCTGGACAGGGGAGGAGTTGGAAACACCATATATTTT CASSLDRGGVGNTIYF
TRBJ2-7 NA TRBV27 TRBD1 TGTGCCAGCAGTTTGGAGACAGGGGTGGCCTACGAGCAGTACTTC CASSLETGVAYEQYF
TRBJ2-7 NA TRBV7-2 TRBD2 TGTGCCAGCAGCTTCGGACTAGCGGGTCTCGATAGGGGAGGGCAGTACTTC CASSFGLAGLDRGGQYF
TRBJ2-7 NA TRBV12-2 NA TGTGCAAGTCCCCGGAGGTGGGCTCAAAACGAGCAGTACTTC CASPRRWAQNEQYF
TRBJ2-7 NA TRBV11-2 TRBD1 TGTGCCAGCGGGTTGAGGACAGGGCCCTCCTACGAGCAGTACTTC CASGLRTGPSYEQYF
TRBJ1-4 NA TRBV7-8 TRBD1 TGTGCCAGCAGCTTAGAATGGGACAGATCTAATGAAAAACTGTTTTTT CASSLEWDRSNEKLFF
TRBJ2-3 NA TRBV7-9 TRBD1 TGTGCCAGCAGCTCCGCAAGGGGGCACACAGATACGCAGTATTTT CASSSARGHTDTQYF
TRBJ2-7 NA TRBV19 TRBD1 TGTGCCAGTAGTATTTGGCAGGGGGCGTCGAGGGGCTACGAGCAGTACTTC CASSIWQGASRGYEQYF
TRBJ1-1 NA TRBV9 NA TGTGCCAGCAGCGTAATTTATACAGCTTCGAACACTGAAGCTTTCTTT CASSVIYTASNTEAFF
TRBJ2-5 NA TRBV28 NA TGTGCCAGCAGTTCCGGGGTAGGTCAAGAGACCCAGTACTTC CASSSGVGQETQYF
TRBJ1-2 once TRBV27 NA TGTGCCAGCAGTTTTAGGAGATACTATGGCTACACCTTC CASSFRRYYGYTF
TRBJ2-1 NA TRBV11-2 TRBD1 TGTGCCAGCAGCCAAATCGGGACAGGTTACAATGAGCAGTTCTTC CASSQIGTGYNEQFF
TRBJ1-3 NA TRBV4-1 NA TGCGCCAGCAGCCAAGGGGCCCCCTCTGGAAACACCATATATTTT CASSQGAPSGNTIYF
TRBJ2-3 NA TRBV4-1 NA TGCGCCAGCAGCCAGCCCCGGGACTCTTCGAACGCAGATACGCAGTATTTT CASSQPRDSSNADTQYF
TRBJ2-3 NA TRBV9 TRBD2 TGTGCCAGCAGCCCTGGGCCCGGGACTAGCGGCTACGTGTGCACAGATACGCAGTATTTT CASSPGPGTSGYVCTDTQYF
TRBJ2-1 once TRBV4-2 TRBD2 TGTGCCAGCAGCCCCCCTAACGGGAGGCCAGGAAATGAGCAGTTCTTC CASSPPNGRPGNEQFF
TRBJ2-7 NA TRBV9 TRBD2 TGTGCCAGCAGCGTAGGGGAGGGAGGTAGTCCCTACGAGCAGTACTTC CASSVGEGGSPYEQYF
TRBJ2-2 NA TRBV6-1 TRBD2 TGTGCCAGCAGTGGCCCCATAGCGGGAGAGGACACCGGGGAGCTGTTTTTT CASSGPIAGEDTGELFF
TRBJ2-4 NA TRBV7-2 TRBD2 TGTGCCAGCAGCCCCAGAGAGCGGGAGGACCCCAAAAACATTCAGTACTTC CASSPREREDPKNIQYF